A selection of T cell receptor beta chains follows, all from one sample in a study of cytomegalovirus exposure and HLA in healthy donors. Using immunoSEQ multiplex PCR, the repertoire was profiled, and TCRdb retains in-frame clones only, with some absent. Of over 110,000 clones detected, about 90% appear once; the ten largest clones hold approximately 3%. Sequences were obtained from PBMCs. The receptors derive from a man between 18 and 29 years old in good health and CMV-seronegative. CDR3s include the opening cysteine and the closing phenylalanine or tryptophan. The D gene is left open where the match is weak. Expanded clones are given a class, and other clones once, few, many or no size at all.

TRBJ1-4 . TRBD1 TRBV29-1 TGCAGCGTTATGGGGACAGGGGGCGGTGAAAAACTGTTTTTT CSVMGTGGGEKLFF
TRBJ1-1 . TRBD1 TRBV28 TGTGCCAGCAGTTTATCCCCAGGGGGCCATAAAGCTTTCTTT CASSLSPGGHKAFF
TRBJ2-7 . TRBD2 TRBV7-6 TGTGCCAGCAGCTTAGGCGGGGGGGAGCAGTACTTC CASSLGGGEQYF
TRBJ1-1 . TRBD1 TRBV7-9 TGTGCCAGCAGCCCCAATCAGGGGGCTTGGACTGAAGCTTTCTTT CASSPNQGAWTEAFF
TRBJ1-5 . . TRBV6-5 TGTGCCAGCAAACTAGGCGGTGGTCAGCCCCAGCATTTT CASKLGGGQPQHF
TRBJ2-3 few TRBD1 TRBV5-4 TGTGCCAGCCGGACAGGGGGCGCAGGAAGGGCAGATACGCAGTATTTT CASRTGGAGRADTQYF
TRBJ2-7 . . TRBV4-3 TGCGCCAGCAGCCACGTCCCCGACTGTTGGGAGACCTACGAGCAGTACTTC CASSHVPDCWETYEQYF
TRBJ2-1 . TRBD2 TRBV30 TGTGCCTGGAGTGTCCTAGCGGAATTCTACAATGAGCAGTTCTTC CAWSVLAEFYNEQFF
TRBJ2-5 . TRBD1 TRBV10-3 TGTGCCACGCAACCGGGACAGGATACTGGGAGTAACTTC CATQPGQDTGSNF
TRBJ1-2 . TRBD1 TRBV29-1 TGCAGCGTGGGGGACAGCTCCTATGGCTACACCTTC CSVGDSSYGYTF
TRBJ2-7 . TRBD2 TRBV5-4 TGTGCCAGCAGCTTAGGGGCGGGAGATCCCTACGAGCAGTACTTC CASSLGAGDPYEQYF
TRBJ2-4 . TRBD2 TRBV6-1 TGTGCCAGCACCGGGACTAATAAAAACATTCAGTACTTC CASTGTNKNIQYF
TRBJ2-7 few TRBD2 TRBV7-2 TGTGCCAGCAGGGGGACTAGCTGGTACGAGCAGTACTTC CASRGTSWYEQYF
TRBJ1-1 . TRBD1 TRBV29-1 TGCAGCGTTGAAGGCCTAGGACAGGGTGAAGCTTTCTTT CSVEGLGQGEAFF
TRBJ2-1 . TRBD1 TRBV29-1 TGCAGCGTAGTAGGACAGGGGGCAAACAATGAGCAGTTCTTC CSVVGQGANNEQFF
TRBJ2-1 . TRBD2 TRBV6-6 TGTGCCAGCAGTCACGGGACTAGCGAATACAATGAGCAGTTCTTC CASSHGTSEYNEQFF
TRBJ2-7 . TRBD1 TRBV7-6 TGTGCCAGCAGCTTAACTGACAGGGCCGAGCAGTACTTC CASSLTDRAEQYF
TRBJ1-4 once . TRBV30 TGTGCCTGGGCTGTTATCGACAGGTTTAATGAAAAACTGTTTTTT CAWAVIDRFNEKLFF
TRBJ1-3 . . TRBV5-6 TGTGCCAGCAGCTTCGAAAGTGCGGCTGGAAACACCATATATTTT CASSFESAAGNTIYF
TRBJ1-5 . TRBD1 TRBV28 TGTGCCACCAAGACAGGGGCTCAGCCCCAGCATTTT CATKTGAQPQHF
TRBJ2-1 once TRBD2 TRBV15 TGTGCCACCAGCAGAGCCGGGACTAGCGGTTACAATGAGCAGTTCTTC CATSRAGTSGYNEQFF
TRBJ2-1 . . TRBV7-9 TGTGCCAGCAGCCTACCCTTAATACAGAGCTCCTACAATGAGCAGTTCTTC CASSLPLIQSSYNEQFF
TRBJ1-2 . . TRBV7-2 TGTGCCAGCAGCTTAGCCGTACCTCGGGGGGGCTACACCTTC CASSLAVPRGGYTF
TRBJ2-1 . TRBD2 TRBV7-8 TGTGCCAGCACTACCCTCCGACTAGCACCCAATGAGCAGTTCTTC CASTTLRLAPNEQFF
TRBJ1-5 once . TRBV19 TGTGCCAGTAGCGGGGAGGACATCGATCAGCCCCAGCATTTT CASSGEDIDQPQHF